The 18 T cell receptor beta chains below all came from one sample that was sequenced in a study of CD8+ T cells in alopecia areata. Following extraction, RNA underwent reverse transcription to cDNA, which served as the sequencing template. Clones were read by immunoSEQ multiplex PCR, and TCRdb kept only the in-frame ones, dropping some. Altogether under 250,000 clones are present, 66% being singletons, with the ten largest covering 1.2%. The treatment was: oral pan-JAK inhibitor, 5-10 mg twice daily. The sequencing here drew on CD4+ T cells sorted from blood, taken at week 44, from a patient treated with tofacitinib. These TCRs come from a human donor with alopecia areata.

The rearrangement joins TRBV7-8 to TRBJ2-7, with D possibly called TRBD1 or TRBD2 (6 bases each). This CDR3 has 15 residues. The V end lost 1 base, the J end lost 3 bases, and 13 bases lay between the germline ends. From germline, CDR1 is SGHVS and CDR2 FQNEAQ. CDR3 bases: TGTGCCAGCAGCTTAGTTCCGGGGGCCGTCTACGAGCAGTACTTC. It encodes CASSLVPGAVYEQYF.

This clone appeared a few times. In DNA form, the CDR3 reads TGTGCCAGCAAACAGGGTGGATACGAGCAGTACTTC. The encoded protein is CASKQGGYEQYF. The rearrangement joins TRBV11-2 to TRBJ2-7, with D possibly TRBD1 on 6 matching bases. Germline V CDR1 and CDR2: SGHAT, FQNNGV. V was trimmed by 7 bases and J by 4 bases, leaving 11 bases between them. The CDR3 spans 12 residues. The full variable domain, completed using reference TRBV11-2 and TRBJ2-7, is EAGVAQSPRYKIIEKRQSVAFWCNPISGHATLYWYQQILGQGPKLLIQFQNNGVVDDSQLPKDRFSAERLKGVDSTLKIQPAKLEDSAVYLCASKQGGYEQYFGPGTRLTVT.

This clone was detected a few times. V and J are TRBV7-9 and TRBJ2-4; D may be TRBD1 (5 bases). This CDR3 spans 16 amino acids. V lost 5 bases, J lost 0 bases, and 14 bases lay in between. CDR1 is SEHNR, CDR2 FQNEAQ, per germline (reference sequence). CDR3 sequence: CASSPTAPGAKNIQYF. Here the CDR3 DNA reads TGTGCCAGCAGCCCGACAGCTCCGGGAGCCAAAAACATTCAGTACTTC.

The chain couples TRBV5-1 to TRBJ2-5; 8 nucleotides agree with TRBD1. J was trimmed by 4 bases and V by 0 bases; bases with no gene match: 5. The CDR3 loop spans 15 amino acids. Germline V gene data show CDR1 as SGHRS and CDR2 as YFSETQ. The chain's CDR3 is CASSLGDRRGETQYF. CDR3 coding DNA: TGCGCCAGCAGCTTGGGGGACAGGCGGGGAGAGACCCAGTACTTC.

This clone was picked up one time. The CDR3 is CASSQVPDVTNSPLHF. The DNA for the CDR3 is TGCGCCAGCAGCCAAGTACCGGACGTAACAAATTCACCCCTCCACTTT. The chain recombines TRBV4-3 with TRBJ1-6; D uncertain. Germline CDR1 reads LGHNA; CDR2 reads YSLEER. The CDR3 is 16 residues long. V lost 1 base, J lost 7 bases, and 14 bases lay in between.

This chain uses TRBV5-1 with TRBJ1-6; D perhaps matches TRBD1 (5 bases). There are 16 residues in the CDR3. Germline CDR1 is SGHRS and CDR2 is YFSETQ. The V gene lost 4 bases and the J gene lost 8 bases, with 19 bases spanning the gap. The CDR3 nucleotides read TGCGCCAGCAGCCGGCTTGTAGGGACGGCCGATTCACCCCTCCACTTT. Its translation is CASSRLVGTADSPLHF.

The chain combines TRBV30 with TRBJ2-1; possible D gene TRBD1, 5 bases. Trimming pared 0 bases from V and 2 bases from J, leaving 11 bases between. Germline V gene data show CDR1 as GTSNPN and CDR2 as SVGIG (reference sequence). The CDR3 is made up of 15 amino acids. CDR3 loop: CAWSVQGHAYNEQFF. The CDR3 region has the DNA TGTGCCTGGAGTGTCCAGGGTCATGCCTACAATGAGCAGTTCTTC.

This clone turned up a few times. This sequence joins TRBV6-6 and TRBJ1-1; maybe TRBD1 (5 bases). Looked up from germline, CDR1 is MNHNY and CDR2 is SVGAGI (reference sequence). Trimming stripped 8 bases from V and 1 base from J, with 11 bases between. CDR3 length equals 13 residues. The CDR3 region has the DNA TGTGCCAGCGTCCCTGGACAGAACACTGAAGCTTTCTTT. Amino acid sequence: CASVPGQNTEAFF.

This chain uses TRBV5-6 with TRBJ1-5, with D maybe TRBD1 (6 bases). Germline V CDR1 and CDR2: SGHDT, YYEEEE. This CDR3 region has 14 residues. V dropped 5 bases and J dropped 2 bases, with 11 bases sitting between them. In DNA form, the CDR3 reads TGTGCCAGCAGGACAGGTTCTGGCAATCAGCCCCAGCATTTT. It specifies CASRTGSGNQPQHF.

CDR3 protein: CAISESIGRPQSNVLTF. The CDR3 nucleotides are TGTGCCATCAGTGAGTCGATTGGCAGGCCTCAATCCAACGTCCTGACTTTC. This chain uses TRBV10-3 with TRBJ2-6; D not certain. Germline V gene data show CDR1 as ENHRY and CDR2 as SYGVKD. Trimming shortened V by 0 bases and J by 8 bases, and 17 bases separated the two germline ends. The CDR3 is made up of 17 amino acids.

This clone is a singleton in its sample. This same CDR3 is encoded by further DNA sequences in the sample. The rearrangement uses TRBV6-5 and TRBJ1-5; no definite D call. CDR1 MNHEY and CDR2 SVGAGI come from the germline V gene. This CDR3 contains 13 residues. Between the trimmed V and J ends, which lost 2 bases and 4 bases, there was a span of 6 bases. Here the CDR3 DNA reads TGTGCCAGCAGTTACGGAGAAAATCAGCCCCAGCATTTT. Translating gives CASSYGENQPQHF.

This clone came up a few times. The chain uses TRBV5-4 and TRBJ1-2; tentative D call: TRBD1 (6 bases). CDR3 size: 14 residues. Between the trimmed V and J ends, which lost 4 bases and 8 bases, there was a span of 18 bases. Germline values: CDR1 SGHNT, CDR2 YYREEE (reference sequence). The CDR3 spells CASSTAGDKGGYTF. The CDR3 coding sequence is TGTGCCAGCAGCACCGCCGGGGACAAAGGCGGCTACACCTTC.

The chain carries TRBV29-1 and TRBJ1-4; TRBD1 matches at 7 bases. The CDR3 has 14 amino acids. The V gene's germline CDR1 is SQVTM and CDR2 ANQGSEA. The V gene end was trimmed by 4 bases and the J gene end by 4 bases; junction bases not matched to a gene: 6. The CDR3, as DNA: TGCAGCGTTGGGGAACAGGGGTTTAATGAAAAACTGTTTTTT. Translation: CSVGEQGFNEKLFF.

The V and J genes are TRBV5-4 and TRBJ2-4; tentatively, D is TRBD2 (5 bases). Germline values: CDR1 SGHNT, CDR2 YYREEE (reference sequence). Trimming took 4 bases from V and 1 from J, leaving 15 bases between them. The CDR3 runs to 16 residues. This CDR3 reads CASSRIFRGAKNIQYF. CDR3 nucleotide sequence: TGTGCCAGCAGCCGAATCTTCCGGGGTGCCAAAAACATTCAGTACTTC.

This clone came up a few times. V usage is TRBV29-1 and J usage is TRBJ2-3; D possibly uses TRBD1 or TRBD2 (5 bases each). V shed 5 bases and J shed 0 bases, with 15 bases lying between them. This CDR3 is built from 15 residues. Germline CDR1 SQVTM, CDR2 ANQGSEA. The CDR3, as DNA: TGCAGCGTTTCGGGGCCTAGTACTAGCACAGATACGCAGTATTTT. Residues: CSVSGPSTSTDTQYF.

This rearrangement joins TRBV6-5 to TRBJ2-4; D gene uncertain. The germline V and J ends were trimmed by 4 bases and 0 bases, with 10 bases remaining between them. The CDR3 sequence is 15 residues long. Germline V gene data show CDR1 as MNHEY and CDR2 as SVGAGI. This chain's CDR3 is CASSSPRIAKNIQYF. The DNA for the CDR3 is TGTGCCAGCAGTTCCCCGCGGATAGCCAAAAACATTCAGTACTTC.

CDR3 bases: TGCGCCAGCAGCTCCCAGCCTGGAAGCTCCTACAATGAGCAGTTCTTC. This sequence encodes CASSSQPGSSYNEQFF. V and J are TRBV5-1 and TRBJ2-1; D call uncertain. This CDR3 has 16 residues. The V gene lost 3 bases and the J gene lost 0 bases, with 13 bases spanning the gap. Germline values: CDR1 SGHRS, CDR2 YFSETQ.

This chain uses TRBV5-1 with TRBJ1-6, with D perhaps matching TRBD1 (6 bases). Germline assignment: CDR1 SGHRS and CDR2 YFSETQ. V gave up 0 bases and J gave up 8 bases, with 9 bases separating them. The CDR3 has 14 residues. DNA for the CDR3: TGCGCCAGCAGCTTGGACAGGGCAGATTCACCCCTCCACTTT. Amino acid sequence: CASSLDRADSPLHF.